This entry concerns a single T cell receptor (beta chain). TCRdb reprocessed the 5' RACE reads with MiXCR, giving one entry per CDR3 protein. The sample holds roughly 240,000 distinct CDR3 sequences, approximately 6.8% seen once. This sample stems from a study of identical twins. The same sample was also used in a study of yellow fever vaccine responses in identical twins.

The receptor was isolated from a woman aged 18-29 years in good health. The source material was CD8+ T cells sorted from blood.

DNA of the CDR3: TGTGCCACCAGTGAGTATGACAGGGTTGGGAAATACAATGAGCAGTTCTTC. This gives the protein CATSEYDRVGKYNEQFF. V is TRBV24-1 and J is TRBJ2-1; 7 bases match TRBD1. This CDR3 contains 17 residues. The trim removed 4 bases at V and 4 bases at J, leaving 12 bases unmatched. Looked up from germline, CDR1 is KGHDR and CDR2 is SFDVKD.